These 11 T cell receptor beta chains were all obtained from the same sample, sequenced in a study of metastatic and nonmetastatic thyroid tumors. TCRdb reanalyzed the PCR reads with MiXCR. The sample carries about 93,000 clones, about 12% recorded once. Thyroid surgery was performed in patients who had received no treatment beforehand. Sequences were obtained from blood. Source of these receptors: a female donor with papillary thyroid cancer or a benign thyroid nodule (not recorded which). Some clones in this sample may be carry-over from other donors' samples.

Of note for this clone: A much larger clone differs from this one at a single base, so this may be a read error. The chain joins TRBV5-1 to TRBJ2-3, with 9 bases identical to TRBD2. CDR1 is SGHRS and CDR2 is YFSETQ in the germline V gene. The CDR3 totals 14 residues. The CDR3 reads CSSSGLAFADTQYF. As DNA, the CDR3 is TGCTCCAGCAGCGGACTAGCGTTTGCAGATACGCAGTATTTT.

This clone was observed many times. This rearrangement joins TRBV10-3 to TRBJ1-1; D is undetermined. V was cut by 6 bases and J by 1 base, with 6 bases left in between. The germline V gene has CDR1 ENHRY and CDR2 SYGVKD. The CDR3 is made up of 12 amino acids. The CDR3 bases are TGTGCCATCAGATCAGGGAACACTGAAGCTTTCTTT. Translated: CAIRSGNTEAFF.

The chain carries TRBV6-2 or TRBV6-3 and TRBJ2-3; either TRBD1 or TRBD2 may supply D (5 bases each). The CDR3 covers 15 residues. Germline-derived CDR1 and CDR2 are MNHEY and SVGEGT. Trimming removed 10 bases at V and 0 bases at J, with 17 bases between. CDR3 sequence: CAITWVGVSTDTQYF. As DNA, the CDR3 is TGTGCCATCACCTGGGTGGGGGTTAGCACAGATACGCAGTATTTT.

This clone was picked up a small number of times. This may be a read error: a much more frequent sequence differs by one nucleotide. This rearrangement joins TRBV9 to TRBJ2-7; tentatively, D is TRBD1 or TRBD2 (5 bases each). CDR1 is SGDLS, CDR2 YYNGEE, per germline. CDR3 length equals 15 residues. The DNA of the CDR3 is TGTGCCAGCATCGTAGCTGGGGGTGGCAACTACGAGCAGTACTTC. It codes for CASIVAGGGNYEQYF.

This clone was recorded at least ten times. The chain joins TRBV19 to TRBJ1-5; weak D call: TRBD1 (5 bases). V lost 10 bases and J lost 7, with 14 bases in between. Germline CDR1 is LNHDA and CDR2 is SQIVND (reference sequence). This CDR3 has 12 amino acids. The CDR3 region is CATGGSTQPQHF. The CDR3 region has the DNA TGTGCCACCGGGGGGTCCACACAGCCCCAGCATTTT.

This clone occurred many times. The chain couples TRBV28 to TRBJ2-5; maybe TRBD2 (6 bases). Trimming pared 6 bases from V and 6 bases from J, leaving 14 bases between. Germline V gene data show CDR1 as MDHEN and CDR2 as SYDVKM. The CDR3 is 13 amino acids. The DNA of the CDR3 is TGTGCCAGCAGGCCCGGGGGAGGAAAGACCCAGTACTTC. Translating gives CASRPGGGKTQYF.

This clone was detected many times. The chain joins TRBV15 to TRBJ1-6, with D perhaps matching TRBD1 (5 bases). The length of the CDR3 is 14 residues. V lost 1 base and J lost 9, with 10 bases in between. Germline V gives CDR1 LNHNV, CDR2 YYDKDF (reference sequence). The DNA of the CDR3 is TGTGCCACCAGCAGAGTGGGGGAAATTTCACCCCTCCACTTT. Residues: CATSRVGEISPLHF.

This clone was seen at least ten times. The V call is TRBV5-1, the J call TRBJ1-1; the match to TRBD1 covers 7 bases. CDR3 length equals 13 residues. Per the germline V gene, CDR1 is SGHRS and CDR2 is YFSETQ. The V segment lost 5 bases and the J segment 0 bases; nucleotides outside the gene matches: 1. The CDR3, as DNA: TGCGCCAGCAGACAGGGGTTGAACACTGAAGCTTTCTTT. Protein: CASRQGLNTEAFF.

There are many counts of this clone. CDR3 residues: CASSGHTGTDGYTF. The CDR3 DNA sequence: TGTGCCAGCAGCGGCCATACAGGGACAGATGGCTACACCTTC. This rearrangement joins TRBV9 to TRBJ1-2; 7 bases match TRBD1. This CDR3 has 14 residues. Germline values: CDR1 SGDLS, CDR2 YYNGEE. The V gene end was trimmed by 3 bases and the J gene end by 6 bases; junction bases not matched to a gene: 8.

At least ten counts were recorded for this clone. The chain is built from TRBV20-1 and TRBJ2-3; 7 positions agree with TRBD2. V gave up 4 bases and J gave up 5 bases; unmatched junction bases: 15. This CDR3 comprises 16 residues. The germline V gene encodes CDR1 DFQATT and CDR2 SNEGSKA (reference sequence). As DNA, the CDR3 is TGCAGTGCTACTCGAGGGAGGGCCTCCGGTGGAGATACGCAGTATTTT. This encodes CSATRGRASGGDTQYF.

The V call is TRBV28, the J call TRBJ1-5, with 8 bases matching TRBD1. Germline CDR1 and CDR2: MDHEN and SYDVKM. The CDR3 covers 14 residues. Losses at the gene ends were 7 bases for V and 9 bases for J; bases not matched to a gene: 11. DNA for the CDR3: TGTGCCAGCATTTCTGGGACAGGTCATTTGCCCCAGCATTTT. It yields the protein CASISGTGHLPQHF.